Listed below are T cell receptor beta chains from one sample, sequenced in a study of blood T cell repertoires in COVID-19. Sequenced by immunoSEQ multiplex PCR; TCRdb stores in-frame clones only, minus some. The table has fewer than 85,000 clones, roughly 83% seen once. Material: peripheral blood. The receptor set was obtained from a woman aged 55-70 years with acute or convalescent COVID-19. Each CDR3 is given with its conserved first and last residue. D genes are given only for firm matches. Where a row states a size, it is once, few, many or the class of an expanded clone; other rows omit it.

TRBD2,TRBV11-2,-,TRBJ2-1,CASSLGSGGNEQFF,TGTGCCAGCAGCTTAGGTAGCGGGGGCAATGAGCAGTTCTTC
-,TRBV18,-,TRBJ1-1,CASSSANGGNTEAFF,TGTGCCAGCTCATCAGCGAACGGGGGAAACACTGAAGCTTTCTTT
-,TRBV5-5,-,TRBJ1-2,CASSVGGTSNYGYTF,TGTGCCAGCAGCGTAGGCGGCACTTCTAACTATGGCTACACCTTC
TRBD1,TRBV27,-,TRBJ1-2,CASSSNAGTGLNYGYTF,TGTGCCAGCAGTTCCAACGCCGGGACAGGGTTAAACTATGGCTACACCTTC
-,TRBV18,-,TRBJ2-7,CASSPPTGYLYEQYF,TGTGCCAGCTCACCACCGACGGGTTACCTCTACGAGCAGTACTTC
-,TRBV9,few,TRBJ2-5,CASSVGSLPGETQYF,TGTGCCAGCAGCGTAGGGTCCCTGCCGGGGGAGACCCAGTACTTC
TRBD1,TRBV7-6,-,TRBJ1-6,CASSLEITGGSPLHF,TGTGCCAGCAGCTTAGAGATAACAGGGGGATCACCCCTCCACTTT
-,TRBV19,few,TRBJ2-3,CASSNRDIGDTQYF,TGTGCCAGTAGTAACCGGGACATCGGAGATACGCAGTATTTT
TRBD1,TRBV12-3/TRBV12-4,-,TRBJ1-6,CASSRDRPSPLHF,TGTGCCAGCAGCCGGGACAGGCCTTCACCCCTCCACTTT
-,TRBV5-1,-,TRBJ2-3,CASSEDRNTDTQYF,TGCGCCAGCAGCGAGGACAGAAACACAGATACGCAGTATTTT